The entry below describes one T cell receptor beta chain. Additional DNA sequences in this sample encode the identical CDR3. Clones were sequenced by immunoSEQ multiplex PCR, and TCRdb holds only the in-frame ones, with some missing. This sample has under 650,000 clones, with about 96% found just once. V was cut by 6 bases and J by 2 bases, with 10 bases left in between. The V gene's germline CDR1 is MNHEY and CDR2 SVGAGI. The CDR3 length is 13 residues. These data belong to a study of shared clonotypes between healthy human individuals. The TCR sequence derives from a woman under 40 in good health. The chain links TRBV6-5 to TRBJ1-2, with a weak D call TRBD1 (6 bases). Specimen: naive CD4+ T cells sorted from blood. Subset noted: CD45RA+ positively selected. The CDR3 sequence: CASSLDRNYGYTF. The CDR3 DNA is TGTGCCAGCAGCCTGGACAGAAACTATGGCTACACCTTC.